Detailed here is one T cell receptor (beta chain). Antigen specificity is unknown. The treatment: roughly 10-day PBMC culture with coronavirus spike peptide pools or control peptides (ViraFEST assay). These data belong to a study of vaccination and CD4 T cells after COVID-19. Oncomine TCR Beta short-read sequencing was applied to DNA from cultured CD4+ T cells. TCRdb ran MiXCR on the PCR reads and lists one entry per CDR3 protein. Of 15,000 to 20,000 distinct CDR3 sequences in the sample, roughly 54% are singletons; the top ten hold around 20%. This CDR3 has 16 amino acids. V trimming: 5 bases; J trimming: 4 bases; junction bases outside the gene matches: 14. Germline assignment: CDR1 DFQATT and CDR2 SNEGSKA (reference sequence).

The sample consisted of CD4+ T cells from blood, cultured in vitro, taken before SARS-CoV-2 vaccination. This clonotype was obtained from a human donor who had recovered from COVID-19. This rearrangement joins TRBV20-1 to TRBJ2-5; 9 positions match TRBD2. CDR3 nucleotides: TGCAGTGCTCCCAATCCTAGCGGGGAGTTGGGAGAGACCCAGTACTTC. Its translation: CSAPNPSGELGETQYF.